Given below is one T cell receptor (beta chain) in context. This entry is derived from a study of blood T cell repertoires in COVID-19. Study context: Acute and convalescent COVID-19 samples came from the United States, Italy and Spain. PBMCs, B-cell-depleted T cells, or T cells were the source of the cDNA or gDNA that made up the material.

The V and J ends lost 4 bases and 3 bases respectively, with 9 bases between them. The CDR3 runs to 13 residues. The germline CDR1 and CDR2 sequences are SNHLY and FYNNEI. Some clones are missing from TCRdb's copy, which holds only in-frame ones; the method was immunoSEQ multiplex PCR. This table has some 150,000 clones, approximately 84% appearing once. The chain has TRBV2 and TRBJ1-1; D not resolved. Sequencing used peripheral blood. This receptor was obtained from a human donor with acute or convalescent COVID-19. The donor label of this sample is uncertain. This chain's CDR3 is CASSGDKHTEAFF. As DNA, the CDR3 is TGTGCCAGCAGTGGAGATAAGCACACTGAAGCTTTCTTT.